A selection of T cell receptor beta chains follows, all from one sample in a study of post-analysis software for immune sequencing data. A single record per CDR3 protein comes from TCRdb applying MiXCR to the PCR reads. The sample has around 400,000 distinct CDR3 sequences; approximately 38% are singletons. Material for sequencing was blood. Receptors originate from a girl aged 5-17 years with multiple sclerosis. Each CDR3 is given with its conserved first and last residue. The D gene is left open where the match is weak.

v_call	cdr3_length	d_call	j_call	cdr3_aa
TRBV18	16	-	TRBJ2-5	CASSQNRAANQETQYF
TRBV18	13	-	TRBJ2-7	CASSIAGVYEQYF
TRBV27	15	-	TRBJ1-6	CASNEQSSYNSPLHF
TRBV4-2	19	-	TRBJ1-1	CASSQDAHGGGGMNTEAFF
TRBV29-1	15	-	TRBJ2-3	CSVGPGPKGPDTQYF
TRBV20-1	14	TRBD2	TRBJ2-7	CSALAGGRSYEQYF
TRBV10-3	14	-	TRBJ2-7	CAISPGELWYEQYF
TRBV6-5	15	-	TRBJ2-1	CASREVGGGYNEQFF
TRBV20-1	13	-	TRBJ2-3	CSTPIFSTDTQYF
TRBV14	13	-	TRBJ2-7	CASSHIQGREQYF
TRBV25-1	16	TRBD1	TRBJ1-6	CASSTQAGTGSTPLHF
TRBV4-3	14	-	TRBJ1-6	CASSQEAAFSPLHF
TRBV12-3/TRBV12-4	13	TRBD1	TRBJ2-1	CASRDRGQNEQFF
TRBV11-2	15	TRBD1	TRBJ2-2	CASSFFHRGTGELFF
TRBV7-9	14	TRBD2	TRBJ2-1	CASSPSRTSGEQFF
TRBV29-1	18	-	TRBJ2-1	CSVAKTSGTGSSYNEQFF
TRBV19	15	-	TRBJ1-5	CASSITGANNQPQHF
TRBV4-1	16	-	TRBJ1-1	CASSQDGTGGDTEAFF
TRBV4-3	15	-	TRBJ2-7	CASSQGRAGSYEQYF
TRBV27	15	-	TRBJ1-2	CASSLSGSLYYGYTF
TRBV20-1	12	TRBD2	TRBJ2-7	CSAGSGDDEQYF
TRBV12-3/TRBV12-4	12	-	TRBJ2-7	CAGSARAYEQYF
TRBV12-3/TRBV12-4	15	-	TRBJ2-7	CASSPVGDSSYEQYF
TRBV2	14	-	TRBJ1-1	CASRDSRLGHRAFF
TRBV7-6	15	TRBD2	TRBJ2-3	CASSYQTSATDTQYF
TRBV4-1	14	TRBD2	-	CASSQVLAGYEQYF
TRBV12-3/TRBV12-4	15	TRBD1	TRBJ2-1	CASSYRTGSYNEQFF
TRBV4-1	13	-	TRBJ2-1	CASSVPAENGQFF
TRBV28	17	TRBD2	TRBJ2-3	CASSSTTGLADTDTQYF
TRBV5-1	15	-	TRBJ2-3	CASRPRAGSTDTQYF
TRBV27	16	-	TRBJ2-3	CASSLSGHLSTDTQYF
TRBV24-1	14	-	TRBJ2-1	CATSDSTRLSEQFF
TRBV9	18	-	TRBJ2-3	CASSPRAGGPSSTDTQYF
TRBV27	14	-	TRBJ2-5	CASRMLGGEETQYF
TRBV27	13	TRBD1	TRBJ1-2	CASSWTGGGGYTF
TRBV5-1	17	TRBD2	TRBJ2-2	CASSSRLAGVDTGELFF
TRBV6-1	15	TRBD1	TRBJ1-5	CASRKRQGVNQPQHF
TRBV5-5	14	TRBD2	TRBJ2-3	CASSLEGGGFAQYF
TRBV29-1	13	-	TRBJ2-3	CSVERQGTDTQYF
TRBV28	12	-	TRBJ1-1	CASRTAGDEAFF
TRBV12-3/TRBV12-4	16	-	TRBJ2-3	CASNLVVRLGTDTQYF
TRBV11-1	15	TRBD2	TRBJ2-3	CASGRERGSTDTQYF
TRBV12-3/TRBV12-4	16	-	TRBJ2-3	CASSPQPQPYTDTQYF
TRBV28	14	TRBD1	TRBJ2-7	CASSQSGTGKKQYF
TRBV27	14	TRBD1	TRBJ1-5	CASRQTGSNQPQHF
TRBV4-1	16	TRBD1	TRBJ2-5	CASSQGPGTGAKEQYF
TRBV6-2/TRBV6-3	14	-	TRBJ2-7	CATREIGFSYEQYF
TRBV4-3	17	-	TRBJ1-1	CASSQGRQGVMNTEAFF
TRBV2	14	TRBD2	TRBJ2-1	CASSVLAGVNEQFF
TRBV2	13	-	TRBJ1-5	CASRAQGDQPQHF
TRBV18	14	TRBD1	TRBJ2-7	CASSPGQGYGEQYF
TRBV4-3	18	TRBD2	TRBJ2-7	CASSQDSLSSGATYEQYF
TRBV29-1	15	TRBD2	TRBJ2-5	CSVELLAGVQETQYF
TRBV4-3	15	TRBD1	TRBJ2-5	CASSHYGQGGETQYF
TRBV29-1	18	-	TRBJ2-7	CSVEIDGTWRGKGYEQYF
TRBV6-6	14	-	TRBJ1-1	CASSYPQDGTEAFF
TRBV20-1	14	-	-	CSAVTTSEVGTQYF
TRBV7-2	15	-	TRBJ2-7	CASSRFQGFTYEQYF
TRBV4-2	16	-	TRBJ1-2	CASSQELGTTGRGYTF